One TCR beta chain is described in this entry. Antigen: not known. The germline V gene has CDR1 MGHRA and CDR2 YSYEKL. Trimming left V 1 base short and J 4 bases short, with 14 bases between. The CDR3 sequence is 15 residues long. The sample originates from a study of shared clonotypes between healthy human individuals. Study-wide background: Sampling drew on donors who were a couple of women and a few men aged 18 to 49.

Naive CD8 cells comprised CD45RO-negative, CCR7-positively selected cells, excluding terminally differentiated effector memory CD45RA+ cells. Study-wide results and caveats: Donors were few, which limited the genetic and exposure-history diversity represented.

The data were produced by immunoSEQ multiplex PCR, yet TCRdb's version contains in-frame clones alone and is incomplete. The sample has around 2.1 million clones; about 93% are singletons. This rearrangement joins TRBV4-1 to TRBJ2-7, with a weak D call TRBD2 (5 bases). Sequencing used naive CD8+ T cells from PBMCs. The TCR sequence derives from a man aged 18-30 years in good health. Some clones in this sample may be carry-over from other donors' samples. CDR3 in DNA: TGCGCCAGCAGCCAAGGGGAAAAGAGAGGGTACGAGCAGTACTTC. Protein product: CASSQGEKRGYEQYF.